This T cell receptor beta chain was documented in a study of T cells in Graves' hyperthyroidism and ophthalmopathy. For the study at large: Any treatment followed the collection of peripheral blood at initial diagnosis.

Study conclusions and caveats: The authors' 13 V-J model separated ophthalmopathy from stable hyperthyroidism. The model identified upcoming ophthalmopathy a median 6.5 months ahead of onset.

This clonotype occurred many times. What it binds is not known. CDR1 is SEHNR, CDR2 FQNEAQ, per germline (reference sequence). Trimming stripped 5 bases from V and 5 bases from J, with 10 bases between. The CDR3 is made up of 14 amino acids. Amplified TCR beta CDR3 regions came from RNA transcripts. With the HTBI primer set, the TCR CDR3 went through a first round of RT-PCR. TCRdb used MiXCR to reprocess the multiplex PCR reads, holding one entry per CDR3 protein. The table records approximately 870,000 distinct CDR3 sequences, approximately 40% of them present only once. Sequencing input: blood. The J gene is TRBJ1-6, the V gene TRBV7-9, with D unclear. The receptor was derived from a man between 18 and 29 years old with Graves' hyperthyroidism. Here the CDR3 reads CASSAGLDNSPLHF. The CDR3 DNA sequence: TGTGCCAGCAGCGCCGGACTGGATAATTCACCCCTCCACTTT. The full variable domain, in which reference TRBV7-9 and TRBJ1-6 provide the parts outside the CDR3, is DTGVSQNPRHKITKRGQNVTFRCDPISEHNRLYWYRQTLGQGPEFLTYFQNEAQLEKSRLLSDRFSAERPKGSFSTLEIQRTEQGDSAMYLCASSAGLDNSPLHFGNGTRLTVT.